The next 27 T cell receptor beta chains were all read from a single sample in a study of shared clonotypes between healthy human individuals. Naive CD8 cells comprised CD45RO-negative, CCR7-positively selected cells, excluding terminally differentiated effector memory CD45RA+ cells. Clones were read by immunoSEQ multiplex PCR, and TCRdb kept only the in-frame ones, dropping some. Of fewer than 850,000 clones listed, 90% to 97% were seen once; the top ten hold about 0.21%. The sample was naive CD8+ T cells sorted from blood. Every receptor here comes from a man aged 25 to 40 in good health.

CDR3 in DNA: TGTGCCAGCAGGGACTTTAGTTATCTCGCAGATACGCAGTATTTT. Translating gives CASRDFSYLADTQYF. This chain uses TRBV27 with TRBJ2-3; TRBD2 is a possible D gene (5 bases). V was pared by 6 bases and J by 4 bases, with 17 bases between. Germline V gene lookup returns CDR1 MNHEY and CDR2 SMNVEV (reference sequence). This CDR3 contains 15 residues.

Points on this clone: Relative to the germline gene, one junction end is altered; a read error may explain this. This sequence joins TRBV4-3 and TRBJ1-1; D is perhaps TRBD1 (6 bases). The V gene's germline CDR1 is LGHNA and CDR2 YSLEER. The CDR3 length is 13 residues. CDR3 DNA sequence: TGCGCCAGCAGCAAAGAGGCCGGGGGCGAAGCTTTCTTT. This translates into CASSKEAGGEAFF.

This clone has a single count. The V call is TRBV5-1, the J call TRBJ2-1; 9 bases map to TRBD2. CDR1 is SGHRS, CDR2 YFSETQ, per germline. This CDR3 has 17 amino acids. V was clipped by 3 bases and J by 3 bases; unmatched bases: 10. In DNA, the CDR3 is TGCGCCAGCAGCTCCCCTAACTCTAGCGGGGACTACAATGAGCAGTTCTTC. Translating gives CASSSPNSSGDYNEQFF. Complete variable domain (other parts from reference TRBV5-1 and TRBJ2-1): KAGVTQTPRYLIKTRGQQVTLSCSPISGHRSVSWYQQTPGQGLQFLFEYFSETQRNKGNFPGRFSGRQFSNSRSEMNVSTLELGDSALYLCASSSPNSSGDYNEQFFGPGTRLTVL.

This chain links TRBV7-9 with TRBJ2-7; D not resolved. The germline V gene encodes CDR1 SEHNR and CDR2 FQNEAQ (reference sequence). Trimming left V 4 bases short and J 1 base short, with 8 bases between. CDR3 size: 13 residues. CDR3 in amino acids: CASSSWVSYEQYF. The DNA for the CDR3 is TGTGCCAGCAGCTCTTGGGTTTCCTACGAGCAGTACTTC. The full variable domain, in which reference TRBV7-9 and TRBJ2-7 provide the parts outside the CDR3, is DTGVSQNPRHKITKRGQNVTFRCDPISEHNRLYWYRQTLGQGPEFLTYFQNEAQLEKSRLLSDRFSAERPKGSFSTLEIQRTEQGDSAMYLCASSSWVSYEQYFGPGTRLTVT.

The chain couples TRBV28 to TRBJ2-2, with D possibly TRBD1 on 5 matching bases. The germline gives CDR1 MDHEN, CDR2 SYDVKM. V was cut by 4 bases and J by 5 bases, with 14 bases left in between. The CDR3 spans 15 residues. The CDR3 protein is CASSWQGRRTGELFF. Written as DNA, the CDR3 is TGTGCCAGCAGTTGGCAGGGCCGGCGGACCGGGGAGCTGTTTTTT. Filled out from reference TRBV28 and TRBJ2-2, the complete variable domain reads DVKVTQSSRYLVKRTGEKVFLECVQDMDHENMFWYRQDPGLGLRLIYFSYDVKMKEKGDIPEGYSVSREKKERFSLILESASTNQTSMYLCASSWQGRRTGELFFGEGSRLTVL.

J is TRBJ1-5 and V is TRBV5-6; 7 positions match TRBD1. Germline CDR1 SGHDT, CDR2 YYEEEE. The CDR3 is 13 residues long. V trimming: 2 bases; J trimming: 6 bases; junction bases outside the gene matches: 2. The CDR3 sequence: CASSFAGGQPQHF. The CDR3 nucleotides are TGTGCCAGCAGCTTCGCAGGGGGTCAGCCCCAGCATTTT.

CDR3 sequence: CASSQHRASAAFF. In DNA form, the CDR3 reads TGCGCCAGCAGTCAGCACAGGGCCAGCGCAGCTTTCTTT. The rearrangement links TRBV23-1 to TRBJ1-1; perhaps TRBD1 as D (6 bases). TRBV23-1 falls under the ORF class, with uncertain function. V shed 3 bases and J shed 10 bases, with 15 bases lying between them. The CDR3 is 13 residues long.

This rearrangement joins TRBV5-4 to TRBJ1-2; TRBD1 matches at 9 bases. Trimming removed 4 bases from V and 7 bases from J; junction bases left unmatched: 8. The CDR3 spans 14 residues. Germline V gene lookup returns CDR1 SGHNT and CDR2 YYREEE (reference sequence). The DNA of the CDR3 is TGTGCCAGCAGCGTGGACAGGGGACGAAGTGGCTACACCTTC. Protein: CASSVDRGRSGYTF.

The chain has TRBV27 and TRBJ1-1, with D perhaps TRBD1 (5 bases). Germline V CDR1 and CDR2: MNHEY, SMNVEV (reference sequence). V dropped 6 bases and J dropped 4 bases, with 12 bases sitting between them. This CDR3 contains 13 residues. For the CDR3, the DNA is TGTGCCAGCAGGCCAGGGATGGGCACTGAAGCTTTCTTT. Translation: CASRPGMGTEAFF.

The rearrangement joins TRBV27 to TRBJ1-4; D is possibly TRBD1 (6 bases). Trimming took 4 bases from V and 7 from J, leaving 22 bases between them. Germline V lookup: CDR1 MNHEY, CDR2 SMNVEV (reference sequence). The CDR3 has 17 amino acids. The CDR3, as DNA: TGTGCCAGCAGTTCCCACAGGGAATTTTTTAAGAGTGAAAAACTGTTTTTT. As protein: CASSSHREFFKSEKLFF.

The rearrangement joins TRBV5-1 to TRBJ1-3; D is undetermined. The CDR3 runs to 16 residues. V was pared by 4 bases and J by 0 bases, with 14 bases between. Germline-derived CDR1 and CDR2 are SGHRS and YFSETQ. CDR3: CASSEFLSSSGNTIYF. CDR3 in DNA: TGCGCCAGCAGCGAATTTTTGTCCTCCTCTGGAAACACCATATATTTT.

The CDR3 loop reads CSVTSMGYEQYF. CDR3 nucleotide sequence: TGCAGCGTTACCTCAATGGGATACGAGCAGTACTTC. The chain carries TRBV29-1 and TRBJ2-7; D unresolved. CDR1 is SQVTM, CDR2 ANQGSEA, per germline. CDR3 length equals 12 residues. Trimming cost V 5 bases and J 4 bases, with 12 bases left between them.

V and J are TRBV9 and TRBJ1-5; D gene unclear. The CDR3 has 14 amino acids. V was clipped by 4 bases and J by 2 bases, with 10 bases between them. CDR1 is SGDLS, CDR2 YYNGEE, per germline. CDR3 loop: CASSSGSGNQPQHF. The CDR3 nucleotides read TGTGCCAGCAGCTCCGGGTCCGGCAATCAGCCCCAGCATTTT.

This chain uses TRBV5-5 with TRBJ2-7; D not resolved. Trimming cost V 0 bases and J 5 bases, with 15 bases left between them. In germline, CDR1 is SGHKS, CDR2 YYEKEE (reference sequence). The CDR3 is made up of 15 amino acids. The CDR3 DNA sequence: TGTGCCAGCAGCTTGGCCGTTTACCCCCTCGACGAGCAGTACTTC. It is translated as CASSLAVYPLDEQYF.

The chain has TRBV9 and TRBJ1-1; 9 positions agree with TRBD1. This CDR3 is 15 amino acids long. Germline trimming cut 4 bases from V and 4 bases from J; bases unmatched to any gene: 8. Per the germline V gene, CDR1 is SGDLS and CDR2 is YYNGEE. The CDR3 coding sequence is TGTGCCAGCAGCCTAGCCGGGACAGGGAGCACTGAAGCTTTCTTT. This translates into CASSLAGTGSTEAFF.

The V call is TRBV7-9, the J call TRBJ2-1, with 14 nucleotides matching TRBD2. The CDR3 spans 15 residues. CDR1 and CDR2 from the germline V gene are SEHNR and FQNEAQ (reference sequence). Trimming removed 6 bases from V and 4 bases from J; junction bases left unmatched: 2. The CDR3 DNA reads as TGTGCCAGCAGGGGACTAGCGGGAGTATACAATGAGCAGTTCTTC. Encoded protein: CASRGLAGVYNEQFF.

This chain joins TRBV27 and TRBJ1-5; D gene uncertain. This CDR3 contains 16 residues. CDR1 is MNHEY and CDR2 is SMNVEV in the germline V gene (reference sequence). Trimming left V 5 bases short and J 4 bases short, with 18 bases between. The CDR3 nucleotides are TGTGCCAGCAGTCCTTCGGCCGGGGATTCGAATCAGCCCCAGCATTTT. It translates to CASSPSAGDSNQPQHF.

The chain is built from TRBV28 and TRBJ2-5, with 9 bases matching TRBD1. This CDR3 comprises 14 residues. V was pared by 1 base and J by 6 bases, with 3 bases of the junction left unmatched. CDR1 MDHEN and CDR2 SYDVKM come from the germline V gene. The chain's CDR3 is CASSLLGTGQTQYF. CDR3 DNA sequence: TGTGCCAGCAGTTTATTGGGGACAGGGCAGACCCAGTACTTC.

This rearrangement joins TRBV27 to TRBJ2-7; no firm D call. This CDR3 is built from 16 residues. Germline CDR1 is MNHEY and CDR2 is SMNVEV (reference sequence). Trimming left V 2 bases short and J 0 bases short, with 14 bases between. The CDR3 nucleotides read TGTGCCAGCAGTTTAAGGTCCAGTCAGAGCTCCTACGAGCAGTACTTC. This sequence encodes CASSLRSSQSSYEQYF.

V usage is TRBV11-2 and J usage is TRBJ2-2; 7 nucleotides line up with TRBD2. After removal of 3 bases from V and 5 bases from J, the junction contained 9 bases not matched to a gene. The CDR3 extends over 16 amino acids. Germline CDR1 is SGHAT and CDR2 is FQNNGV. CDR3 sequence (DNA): TGTGCCAGCAGCTTCATTACGGGAGGTGGGACCGGGGAGCTGTTTTTT. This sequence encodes CASSFITGGGTGELFF.

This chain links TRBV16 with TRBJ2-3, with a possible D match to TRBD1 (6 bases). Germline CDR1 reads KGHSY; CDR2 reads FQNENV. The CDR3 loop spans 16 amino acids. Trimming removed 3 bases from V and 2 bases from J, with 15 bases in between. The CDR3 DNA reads TGTGCCAGCAGCCAGGACCGGGACACTACCACAGATACGCAGTATTTT. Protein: CASSQDRDTTTDTQYF.

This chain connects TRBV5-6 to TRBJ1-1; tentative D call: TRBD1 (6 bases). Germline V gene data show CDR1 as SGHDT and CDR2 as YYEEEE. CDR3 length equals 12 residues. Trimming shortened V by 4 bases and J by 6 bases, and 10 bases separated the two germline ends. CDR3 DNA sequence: TGTGCCAGCAGCAACAGGGTTGCTGAAGCTTTCTTT. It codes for CASSNRVAEAFF.

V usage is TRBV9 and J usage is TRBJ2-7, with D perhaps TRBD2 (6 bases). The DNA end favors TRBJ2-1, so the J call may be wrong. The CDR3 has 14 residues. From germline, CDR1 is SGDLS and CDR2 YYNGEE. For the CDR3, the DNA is TGTGCCAGCAGCAGCCACGGGCCGGGAGAAGAGCAGTTCTTC. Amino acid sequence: CASSSHGPGEEQFF.

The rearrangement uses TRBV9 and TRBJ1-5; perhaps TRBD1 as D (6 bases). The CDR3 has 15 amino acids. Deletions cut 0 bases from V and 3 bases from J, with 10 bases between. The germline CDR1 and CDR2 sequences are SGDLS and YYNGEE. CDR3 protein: CASSVEGELNQPQHF. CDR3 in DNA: TGTGCCAGCAGCGTAGAGGGGGAACTCAATCAGCCCCAGCATTTT. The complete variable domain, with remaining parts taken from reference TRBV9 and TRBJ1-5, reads DSGVTQTPKHLITATGQRVTLRCSPRSGDLSVYWYQQSLDQGLQFLIQYYNGEERAKGNILERFSAQQFPDLHSELNLSSLELGDSALYFCASSVEGELNQPQHFGDGTRLSIL.

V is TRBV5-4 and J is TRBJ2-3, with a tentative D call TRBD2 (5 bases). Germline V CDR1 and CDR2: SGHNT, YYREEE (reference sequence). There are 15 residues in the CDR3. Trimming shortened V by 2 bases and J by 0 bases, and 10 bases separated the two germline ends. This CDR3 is CASSFEGPSTDTQYF. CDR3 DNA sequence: TGTGCCAGCAGCTTTGAGGGTCCTAGCACAGATACGCAGTATTTT.

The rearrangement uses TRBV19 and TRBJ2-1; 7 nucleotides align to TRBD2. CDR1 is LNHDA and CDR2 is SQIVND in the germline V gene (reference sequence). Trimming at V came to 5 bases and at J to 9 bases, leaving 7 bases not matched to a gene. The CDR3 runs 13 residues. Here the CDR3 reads CASSPLASGEQFF. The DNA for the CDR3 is TGTGCCAGTAGTCCACTAGCGAGCGGTGAGCAGTTCTTC.

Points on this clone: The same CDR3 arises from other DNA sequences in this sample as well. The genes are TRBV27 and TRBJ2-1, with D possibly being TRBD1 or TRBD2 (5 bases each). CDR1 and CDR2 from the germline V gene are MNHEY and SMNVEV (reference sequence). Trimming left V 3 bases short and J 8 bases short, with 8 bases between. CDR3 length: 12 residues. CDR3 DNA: TGTGCCAGCAGTTTGTTGGGGGATGAGCAGTTCTTC. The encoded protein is CASSLLGDEQFF.